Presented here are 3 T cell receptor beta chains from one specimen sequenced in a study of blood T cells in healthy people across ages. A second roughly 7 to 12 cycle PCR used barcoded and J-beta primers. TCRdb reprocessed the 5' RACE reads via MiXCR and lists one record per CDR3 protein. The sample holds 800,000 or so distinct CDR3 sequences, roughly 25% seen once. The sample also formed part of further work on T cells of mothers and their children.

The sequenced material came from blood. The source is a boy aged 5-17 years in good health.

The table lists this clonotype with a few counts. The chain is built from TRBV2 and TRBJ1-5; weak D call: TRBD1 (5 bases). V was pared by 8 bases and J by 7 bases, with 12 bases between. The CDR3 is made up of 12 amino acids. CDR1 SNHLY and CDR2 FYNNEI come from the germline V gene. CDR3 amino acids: CASGDSKQPQHF. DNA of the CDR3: TGTGCCAGCGGGGACTCCAAACAGCCCCAGCATTTT.

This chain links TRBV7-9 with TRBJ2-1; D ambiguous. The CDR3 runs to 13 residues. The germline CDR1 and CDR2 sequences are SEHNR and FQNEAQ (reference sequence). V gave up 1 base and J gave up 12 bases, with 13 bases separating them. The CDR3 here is CASSLVLGSPQFF. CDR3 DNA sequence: TGTGCCAGCAGCTTAGTCCTTGGGTCTCCGCAGTTCTTC.

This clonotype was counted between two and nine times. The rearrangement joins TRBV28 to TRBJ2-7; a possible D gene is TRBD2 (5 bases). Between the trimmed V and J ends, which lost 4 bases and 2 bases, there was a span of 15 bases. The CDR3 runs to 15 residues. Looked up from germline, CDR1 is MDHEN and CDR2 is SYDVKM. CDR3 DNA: TGTGCCAGCAGTTCCCCTGCCGCGGGCCCCTACGAGCAGTACTTC. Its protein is CASSSPAAGPYEQYF.